This paragraph covers one T cell receptor beta chain sequence. The record originates from a study of blood T cell repertoires in COVID-19. Sequencing was performed with immunoSEQ multiplex PCR; in TCRdb, only in-frame clones are kept and a portion is missing. The sample includes approximately 85,000 clones, 86% of them seen just once. The TCR sequence derives from a woman older than 75 in a cohort sampled during active or convalescent COVID-19. Sequencing used peripheral blood.

In DNA, the CDR3 is TGTGCCAGCAGCTTAGAGACAGGGTCTGGCTACACCTTC. It specifies CASSLETGSGYTF. V gene TRBV11-3 combines with J gene TRBJ1-2, with 7 bases fitting TRBD1. Germline V CDR1 and CDR2: SGHNT, YENEEA. Trimming at V came to 0 bases and at J to 7 bases, leaving 2 bases not matched to a gene. CDR3 length: 13 amino acids.